This T cell receptor (beta chain) comes out of a study of blood T cell repertoires in COVID-19. Germline assignment: CDR1 MNHEY and CDR2 SVGEGT. The CDR3 has 16 amino acids. Trimming cost V 5 bases and J 2 bases; bases outside gene matches: 7. Only in-frame clones appear in the TCRdb table, and some are missing; sequencing was by immunoSEQ multiplex PCR. Of just under 350,000 clones in the sample, around 82% were seen once. This clone appeared once. The receptor was isolated from a man in his thirties or forties with active or convalescent COVID-19. The J gene is TRBJ2-2, the V gene TRBV6-2 or TRBV6-3; TRBD2 matches at 8 bases. The sequenced sample was peripheral blood. CDR3 in amino acids: CASSGGTSINTGELFF. The CDR3 coding sequence is TGTGCCAGCAGTGGCGGGACTAGTATTAACACCGGGGAGCTGTTTTTT.